A single count supports the clone carrying this T cell receptor beta chain. Its matching antigen is unknown. This entry is derived from a study of OX40 agonist ivuxolimab in advanced cancers. Points from the study as a whole: Clonal expansion was seen in CD4+ and CD8+ blood T cells by week 6 at 0.1 to 3.0 mg/kg.

The CDR3 totals 14 residues. Trimming removed 5 bases from V and 2 bases from J, with 10 bases in between. CDR1 and CDR2 (germline): MDHEN, SYDVKM. Drawing of blood for sampling happened at baseline, at cycle 4 day 1, and at cycle 7 day 1. Method: immunoSEQ multiplex PCR; TCRdb's copy keeps in-frame clones and lacks some. The sample includes roughly 20,000 clones, more than 70% of them seen just once. The sample consisted of CD4+ or CD8+ T cells sorted from blood, taken in a trial of the OX40 agonist ivuxolimab. This TCR came from an adult with an advanced solid tumor such as melanoma, head and neck, liver or kidney cancer. The rearrangement joins TRBV28 to TRBJ2-1; TRBD1 is a possible D gene (6 bases). CDR3 coding DNA: TGTGCCAGCAGTCCGGCAGGGGCCTACAATGAGCAGTTCTTC. Amino acids: CASSPAGAYNEQFF.